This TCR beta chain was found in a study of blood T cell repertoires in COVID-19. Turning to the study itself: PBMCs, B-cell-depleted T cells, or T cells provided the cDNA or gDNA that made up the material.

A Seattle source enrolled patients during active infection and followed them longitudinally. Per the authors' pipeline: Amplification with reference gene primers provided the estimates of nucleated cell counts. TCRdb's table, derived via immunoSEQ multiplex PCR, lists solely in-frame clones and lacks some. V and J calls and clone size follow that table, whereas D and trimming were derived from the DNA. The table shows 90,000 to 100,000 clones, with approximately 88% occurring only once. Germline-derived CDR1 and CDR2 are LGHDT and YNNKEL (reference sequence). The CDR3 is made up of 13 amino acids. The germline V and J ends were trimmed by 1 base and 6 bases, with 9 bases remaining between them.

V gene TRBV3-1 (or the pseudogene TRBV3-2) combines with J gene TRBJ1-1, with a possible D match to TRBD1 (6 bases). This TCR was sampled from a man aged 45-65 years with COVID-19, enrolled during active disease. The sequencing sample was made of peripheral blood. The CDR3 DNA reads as TGTGCCAGCAGCCAAGTCAGGGGAGCTGAAGCTTTCTTT. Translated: CASSQVRGAEAFF.